Listed below are T cell receptor beta chains from one sample, sequenced in a study of cytomegalovirus exposure and HLA in healthy donors. Assay: immunoSEQ multiplex PCR; the TCRdb copy retains only in-frame clones and omits some. The table records around 150,000 clones, roughly 78% of them present only once. The sequencing input was PBMCs. These TCRs come from a middle-aged man in good health and CMV-seropositive. CDR3s include the opening cysteine and the closing phenylalanine or tryptophan. Each record gives: D gene, V gene, clone size, J gene, CDR3 protein, CDR3 DNA. A D gene is named only where the DNA matches it firmly. Some rows mark clone size as missing; the rest say once, few, many or name a class of expanded clone.

d_call: TRBD1; v_call: TRBV18; clone_size: -; j_call: TRBJ1-5; cdr3_aa: CASSPRTGFDDQPQHF; cdr3_nt: TGTGCCAGCTCACCTCGGACAGGGTTCGACGATCAGCCCCAGCATTTT
d_call: TRBD1; v_call: TRBV5-1; clone_size: -; j_call: TRBJ2-5; cdr3_aa: CASSLEAGQGAQTQYF; cdr3_nt: TGCGCCAGCAGCTTGGAGGCGGGACAGGGGGCACAGACCCAGTACTTC
d_call: TRBD1; v_call: TRBV6-6; clone_size: -; j_call: TRBJ1-4; cdr3_aa: CASRQLGTGVEKLFF; cdr3_nt: TGTGCCAGCAGGCAGCTTGGGACAGGGGTAGAAAAACTGTTTTTT
d_call: -; v_call: TRBV30; clone_size: few; j_call: TRBJ2-7; cdr3_aa: CAWSDLLPGQRPVYEQYF; cdr3_nt: TGTGCCTGGAGTGACCTCCTCCCAGGACAGCGCCCCGTCTACGAGCAGTACTTC
d_call: TRBD1; v_call: TRBV10-3; clone_size: -; j_call: TRBJ1-1; cdr3_aa: CAISGQGDNEAFF; cdr3_nt: TGTGCCATCAGCGGACAGGGGGACAATGAAGCTTTCTTT
d_call: -; v_call: TRBV28; clone_size: medium-sized; j_call: TRBJ1-6; cdr3_aa: CASSFRTGFHSPLHF; cdr3_nt: TGTGCCAGCAGTTTTCGTACAGGGTTCCATTCACCCCTCCACTTT
d_call: TRBD2; v_call: TRBV18; clone_size: -; j_call: TRBJ2-3; cdr3_aa: CASSPPAGRTDTQYF; cdr3_nt: TGTGCCAGCTCACCCCCAGCGGGAAGAACAGATACGCAGTATTTT
d_call: TRBD2; v_call: TRBV2; clone_size: -; j_call: TRBJ2-1; cdr3_aa: CASPGGSGSNEQFF; cdr3_nt: TGTGCCAGCCCGGGGGGGAGCGGGAGTAATGAGCAGTTCTTC
d_call: -; v_call: TRBV5-5; clone_size: -; j_call: TRBJ1-1; cdr3_aa: CASSYTSTETEAFF; cdr3_nt: TGTGCCAGCAGCTACACCTCAACCGAAACTGAAGCTTTCTTT
d_call: TRBD1; v_call: TRBV10-3; clone_size: -; j_call: TRBJ2-1; cdr3_aa: CAHGWQGDTREQFF; cdr3_nt: TGTGCTCACGGTTGGCAGGGGGATACGAGGGAGCAGTTCTTC
d_call: TRBD2; v_call: TRBV7-9; clone_size: -; j_call: TRBJ2-7; cdr3_aa: CASSPPRSSGSHTYEQYF; cdr3_nt: TGTGCCAGCAGCCCGCCTCGGAGTAGCGGGAGCCATACCTACGAGCAGTACTTC
d_call: -; v_call: TRBV5-1; clone_size: -; j_call: TRBJ2-7; cdr3_aa: CASSSILGSSSYEQYF; cdr3_nt: TGCGCCAGCAGCTCCATCCTCGGGTCTTCATCCTACGAGCAGTACTTC
d_call: -; v_call: TRBV1; clone_size: -; j_call: TRBJ2-7; cdr3_aa: CTSSTGLAYEQYF; cdr3_nt: TGCACCAGCAGCACGGGACTAGCCTACGAGCAGTACTTC
d_call: TRBD2; v_call: TRBV5-1; clone_size: -; j_call: TRBJ2-2; cdr3_aa: CASSSASGRFTGELFF; cdr3_nt: TGCGCCAGCAGCTCAGCTAGCGGGAGGTTCACCGGGGAGCTGTTTTTT
d_call: TRBD2; v_call: TRBV19; clone_size: -; j_call: TRBJ2-7; cdr3_aa: CASSIIGLADYEQYF; cdr3_nt: TGTGCCAGTAGTATAATAGGACTAGCGGACTACGAGCAGTACTTC
d_call: -; v_call: TRBV5-1; clone_size: -; j_call: TRBJ1-1; cdr3_aa: CASSQGVNTEAFF; cdr3_nt: TGCGCCAGCAGTCAAGGGGTTAACACTGAAGCTTTCTTT
d_call: TRBD2; v_call: TRBV27; clone_size: -; j_call: TRBJ2-7; cdr3_aa: CASSLNPWGGFSEQYF; cdr3_nt: TGTGCCAGCAGTCTTAACCCCTGGGGGGGGTTTTCCGAGCAGTACTTC
d_call: TRBD2; v_call: TRBV4-1; clone_size: once; j_call: TRBJ2-3; cdr3_aa: CASSQGPGTSGSTDTQYF; cdr3_nt: TGCGCCAGCAGCCAAGGCCCCGGGACTAGCGGGAGCACAGATACGCAGTATTTT
d_call: TRBD1; v_call: TRBV30; clone_size: -; j_call: TRBJ1-5; cdr3_aa: CAWSGQGDNQPQHF; cdr3_nt: TGTGCCTGGAGTGGACAGGGGGACAATCAGCCCCAGCATTTT
d_call: TRBD1; v_call: TRBV19; clone_size: -; j_call: TRBJ2-3; cdr3_aa: CAIIKLWDRGGDTQYF; cdr3_nt: TGTGCCATCATCAAATTGTGGGACAGGGGCGGAGATACGCAGTATTTT
d_call: TRBD1; v_call: TRBV7-9; clone_size: -; j_call: TRBJ1-6; cdr3_aa: CASSFGTEGIPLHF; cdr3_nt: TGTGCCAGCAGCTTTGGGACAGAGGGAATACCCCTCCACTTT
d_call: TRBD2; v_call: TRBV30; clone_size: -; j_call: TRBJ2-2; cdr3_aa: CAWRAGVYTGELFF; cdr3_nt: TGTGCCTGGAGAGCGGGAGTATACACCGGGGAGCTGTTTTTT
d_call: TRBD2; v_call: TRBV5-4; clone_size: -; j_call: TRBJ2-7; cdr3_aa: CASSKGLAGGISYEQYF; cdr3_nt: TGTGCCAGCAGCAAGGGACTAGCGGGAGGGATTTCCTACGAGCAGTACTTC
d_call: -; v_call: TRBV28; clone_size: -; j_call: TRBJ1-1; cdr3_aa: CASSFIRPGFMAFF; cdr3_nt: TGTGCCAGCAGTTTTATCCGTCCAGGGTTCATGGCTTTCTTT
d_call: TRBD2; v_call: TRBV28; clone_size: -; j_call: TRBJ2-1; cdr3_aa: CASKGTSGYNEQFF; cdr3_nt: TGTGCCAGCAAAGGGACTAGCGGTTACAATGAGCAGTTCTTC
d_call: TRBD1; v_call: TRBV29-1; clone_size: few; j_call: TRBJ1-5; cdr3_aa: CSVATGDINQPQHF; cdr3_nt: TGCAGCGTCGCGACAGGGGACATCAATCAGCCCCAGCATTTT